This T cell receptor (beta chain) was documented in a study of blood T cell repertoires in COVID-19. Study at large: Whether acute or convalescent, the COVID-19 samples came from the United States, Italy and Spain.

The protocol was immunoSEQ multiplex PCR, while the TCRdb copy is restricted to in-frame clones and leaves out a portion. Altogether 250,000 or so clones are present, roughly 88% being singletons, with the ten largest covering 2% to 2.5%. The cohort comprised adults aged roughly 18 to 90 years residing in some 24 US areas. In assigning cohorts, the study relied on participant-reported clinical history. Two negative PCRs, clearance, or symptom resolution were required of recovered Cohort 3 donors. Germline assignment: CDR1 LNHDA and CDR2 SQIVND (reference sequence). The CDR3 runs to 15 residues. V was clipped by 5 bases and J by 7 bases, with 20 bases between them.

This receptor was taken from a woman aged 45-65 years who had recovered from COVID-19. Input material: PBMCs or T cells enriched from blood (not recorded which). V usage is TRBV19 and J usage is TRBJ1-2; D perhaps matches TRBD1 (6 bases). CDR3 nucleotides: TGTGCCAGTAGTCCATGGACAGTCTTGGTTGGTGGCTACACCTTC. Encoded protein: CASSPWTVLVGGYTF. Full variable domain (remainder filled in from reference TRBV19 and TRBJ1-2): DGGITQSPKYLFRKEGQNVTLSCEQNLNHDAMYWYRQDPGQGLRLIYYSQIVNDFQKGDIAEGYSVSREKKESFPLTVTSAQKNPTAFYLCASSPWTVLVGGYTFGSGTRLTVV.